The clone carrying this TCR beta chain was counted many times. This entry is derived from a study of T cells in Graves' hyperthyroidism and ophthalmopathy. Amplified TCR beta CDR3 regions derived from RNA transcripts. Primed by the HTBI set, a first-round RT-PCR was run on the TCR CDR3. Each CDR3 protein gets one entry after TCRdb re-called the multiplex PCR reads with MiXCR. Of 340,000 or so distinct CDR3 sequences in the sample, around 20% are singletons; the top ten hold around 48%. The CDR3 contains 13 residues. Looked up from germline, CDR1 is DFQATT and CDR2 is SNEGSKA (reference sequence). The V gene end was trimmed by 8 bases and the J gene end by 2 bases; junction bases not matched to a gene: 4. The study defined stable Graves' hyperthyroidism as no ophthalmopathy progression within 18 months. Researchers barred patients who had uncontrolled infection, other autoimmune disease, pregnancy or lactation.

The sequence came from a woman aged 45-59 years with Graves' hyperthyroidism. The V call is TRBV20-1, the J call TRBJ2-7; 12 bases align to TRBD2. Sequencing used blood. This CDR3 is CSPTSGGTYEQYF. In DNA, the CDR3 is TGCAGTCCGACTAGCGGGGGAACCTACGAGCAGTACTTC.